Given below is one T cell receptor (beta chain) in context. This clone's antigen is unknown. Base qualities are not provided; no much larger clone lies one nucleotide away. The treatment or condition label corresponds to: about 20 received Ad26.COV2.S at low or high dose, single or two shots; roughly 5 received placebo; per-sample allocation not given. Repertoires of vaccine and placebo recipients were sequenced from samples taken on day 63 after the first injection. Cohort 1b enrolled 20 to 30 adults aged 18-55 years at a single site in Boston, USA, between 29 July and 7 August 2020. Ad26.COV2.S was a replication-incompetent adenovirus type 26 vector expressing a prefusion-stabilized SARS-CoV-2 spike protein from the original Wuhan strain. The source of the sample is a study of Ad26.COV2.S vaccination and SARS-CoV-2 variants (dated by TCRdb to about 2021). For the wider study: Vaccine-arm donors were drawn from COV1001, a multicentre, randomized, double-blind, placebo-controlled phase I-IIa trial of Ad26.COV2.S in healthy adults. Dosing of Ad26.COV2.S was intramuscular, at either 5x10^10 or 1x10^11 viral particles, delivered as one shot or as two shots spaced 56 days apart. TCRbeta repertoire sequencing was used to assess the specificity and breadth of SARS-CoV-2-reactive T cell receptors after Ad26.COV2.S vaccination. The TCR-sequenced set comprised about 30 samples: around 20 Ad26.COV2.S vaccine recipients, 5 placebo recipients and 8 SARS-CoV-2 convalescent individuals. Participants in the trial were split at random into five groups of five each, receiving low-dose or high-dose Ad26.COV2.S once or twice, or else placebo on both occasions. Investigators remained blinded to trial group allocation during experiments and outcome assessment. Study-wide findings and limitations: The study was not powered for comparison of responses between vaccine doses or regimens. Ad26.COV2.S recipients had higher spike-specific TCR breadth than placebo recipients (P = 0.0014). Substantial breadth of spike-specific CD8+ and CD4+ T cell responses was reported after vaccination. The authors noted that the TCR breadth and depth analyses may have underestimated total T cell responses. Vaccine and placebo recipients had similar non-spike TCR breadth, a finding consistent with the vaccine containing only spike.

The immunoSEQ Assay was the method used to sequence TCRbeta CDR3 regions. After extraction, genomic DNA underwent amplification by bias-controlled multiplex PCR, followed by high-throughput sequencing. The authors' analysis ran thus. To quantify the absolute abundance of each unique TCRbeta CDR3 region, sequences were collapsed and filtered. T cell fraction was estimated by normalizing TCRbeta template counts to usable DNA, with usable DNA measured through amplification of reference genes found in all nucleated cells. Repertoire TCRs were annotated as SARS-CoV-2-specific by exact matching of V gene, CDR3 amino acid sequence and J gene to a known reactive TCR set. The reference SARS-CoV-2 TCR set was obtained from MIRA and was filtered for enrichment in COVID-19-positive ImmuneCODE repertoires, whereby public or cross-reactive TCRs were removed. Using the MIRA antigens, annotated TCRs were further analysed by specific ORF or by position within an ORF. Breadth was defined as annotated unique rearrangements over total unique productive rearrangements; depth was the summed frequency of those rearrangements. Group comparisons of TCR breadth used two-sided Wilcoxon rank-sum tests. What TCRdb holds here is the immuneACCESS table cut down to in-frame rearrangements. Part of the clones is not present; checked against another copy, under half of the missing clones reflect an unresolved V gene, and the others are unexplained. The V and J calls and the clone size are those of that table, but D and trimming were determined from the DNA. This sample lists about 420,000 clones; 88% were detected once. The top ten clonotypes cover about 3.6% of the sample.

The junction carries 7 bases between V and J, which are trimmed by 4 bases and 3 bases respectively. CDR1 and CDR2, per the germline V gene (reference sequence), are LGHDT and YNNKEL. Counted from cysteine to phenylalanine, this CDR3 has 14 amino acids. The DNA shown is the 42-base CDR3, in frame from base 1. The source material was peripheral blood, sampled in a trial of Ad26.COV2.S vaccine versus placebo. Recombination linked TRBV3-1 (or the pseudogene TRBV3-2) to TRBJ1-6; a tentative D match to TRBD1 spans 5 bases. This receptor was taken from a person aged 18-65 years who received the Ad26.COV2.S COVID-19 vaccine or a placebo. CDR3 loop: CASSPGFYNSPLHF. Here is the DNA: TGTGCCAGCAGCCCAGGGTTCTATAATTCACCCCTCCACTTT.